This T cell receptor beta chain was recorded in a study of shared clonotypes between healthy human individuals. The CDR3 length is 15 residues. Germline V gene data show CDR1 as SGDLS and CDR2 as YYNGEE. The ends were cut back, 4 bases at V and 4 bases at J, with 18 bases in the middle. Study results and limitations: Sharing across four donors was highest in naive CD4 (around 5%) and lowest in memory CD8 (around 0.4%). A generally larger estimated richness was seen in naive subsets than in memory subsets.

Regarding this clone: Its antigen is undetermined.

Here immunoSEQ multiplex PCR was the method, and the copy in TCRdb shows in-frame clones only, minus some. The sample lists 600,000 to 750,000 clones; 90% were seen once. The receptor comes from a man younger than 35 in good health. Some clones in this sample may be carry-over from other donors' samples. What was sequenced was memory CD8+ T cells from PBMCs. Subset meaning: CD45RO+ cells pooled with CCR7-negative TemRA cells. The chain employs TRBV9 and TRBJ2-7; D uncertain. CDR3 sequence reads: CASSPAGRSNYEQYF. Written as DNA, the CDR3 is TGTGCCAGCAGCCCCGCCGGGCGGAGCAATTACGAGCAGTACTTC.